This TCR beta chain is drawn from a study of blood T cell repertoires in COVID-19. The germline gives CDR1 SGHRS, CDR2 YFSETQ. Losses at the gene ends were 6 bases for V and 7 bases for J; bases not matched to a gene: 13. The CDR3 sequence is 16 residues long. TCRdb keeps only in-frame clones here, not all; method: immunoSEQ multiplex PCR. Found here are about 210,000 clones, about 88% of them singletons; the top ten hold about 5%. The sample consisted of peripheral blood. This chain uses TRBV5-1 with TRBJ1-6; 7 positions agree with TRBD1. The source is a middle-aged woman with acute or convalescent COVID-19. This CDR3 reads CASTTSWGRGNSPLHF. The CDR3 nucleotides read TGCGCCAGCACCACTTCCTGGGGCAGGGGGAATTCACCCCTCCACTTT.